The entry that follows covers one T cell receptor beta chain sequence. Its antigen is undetermined. Each sample's cDNA came from eight separate reactions. Addition of UMIs with a 6-nucleotide sample barcode was achieved by template switching. TCRdb derives one entry per CDR3 protein from the 5' RACE reads, leaving out DNA. The sample includes around 150,000 distinct CDR3 sequences. This entry comes from a study of monozygotic twins with inflammatory bowel disease. Germline values: CDR1 SGHTA, CDR2 FQGNSA. The CDR3 sequence is 12 residues long. Findings and limits, study-wide: Among IBD patients, fewer clonotypes were shared with others than among healthy twins, especially with disease activity.

The material sequenced was blood. The TCR was taken from a human donor with ulcerative colitis or Crohn's disease, or a healthy co-twin of an affected twin (not recorded which). The chain has TRBV7-2 and TRBJ2-7. The CDR3 loop is CASRMGTYEQYF. Looking up the rest from reference TRBV7-2 and TRBJ2-7 gives the full variable domain: GAGVSQSPSNKVTEKGKDVELRCDPISGHTALYWYRQSLGQGLEFLIYFQGNSAPDKSGLPSDRFSAERTGGSVSTLTIQRTQQEDSAVYLCASRMGTYEQYFGPGTRLTVT.